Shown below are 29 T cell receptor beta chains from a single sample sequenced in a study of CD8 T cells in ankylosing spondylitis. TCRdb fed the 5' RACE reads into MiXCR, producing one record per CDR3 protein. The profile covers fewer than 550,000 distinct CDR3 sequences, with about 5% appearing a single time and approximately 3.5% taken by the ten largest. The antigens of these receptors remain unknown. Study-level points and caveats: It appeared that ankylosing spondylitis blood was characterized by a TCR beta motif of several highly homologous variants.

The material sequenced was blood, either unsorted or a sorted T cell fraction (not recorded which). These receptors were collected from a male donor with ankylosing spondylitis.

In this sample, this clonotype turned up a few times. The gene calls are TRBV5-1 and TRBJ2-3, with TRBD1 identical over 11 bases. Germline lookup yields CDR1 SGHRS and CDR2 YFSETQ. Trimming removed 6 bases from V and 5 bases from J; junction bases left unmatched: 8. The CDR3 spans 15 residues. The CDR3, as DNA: TGCGCCAGCACCCAAGGACAGGGGGCAGGAGATACGCAGTATTTT. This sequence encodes CASTQGQGAGDTQYF.

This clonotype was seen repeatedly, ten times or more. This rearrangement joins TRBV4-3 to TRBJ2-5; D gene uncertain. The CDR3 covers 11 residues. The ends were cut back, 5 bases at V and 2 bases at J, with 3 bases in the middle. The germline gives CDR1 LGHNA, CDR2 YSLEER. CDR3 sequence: CASSDQETQYF. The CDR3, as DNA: TGCGCCAGCAGCGATCAAGAGACCCAGTACTTC.

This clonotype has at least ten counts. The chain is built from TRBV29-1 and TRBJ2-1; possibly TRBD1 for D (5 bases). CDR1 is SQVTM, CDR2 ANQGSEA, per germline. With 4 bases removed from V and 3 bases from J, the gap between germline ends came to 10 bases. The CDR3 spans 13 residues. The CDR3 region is CSVVDNNYNEQFF. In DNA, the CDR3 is TGCAGCGTTGTGGACAACAACTACAATGAGCAGTTCTTC.

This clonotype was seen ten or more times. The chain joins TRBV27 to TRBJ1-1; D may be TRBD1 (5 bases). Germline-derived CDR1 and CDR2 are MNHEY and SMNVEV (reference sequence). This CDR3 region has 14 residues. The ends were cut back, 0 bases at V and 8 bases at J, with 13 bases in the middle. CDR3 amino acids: CASSLSRDSTEAFF. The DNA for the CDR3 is TGTGCCAGCAGTTTATCGCGGGACTCAACCGAAGCTTTCTTT.

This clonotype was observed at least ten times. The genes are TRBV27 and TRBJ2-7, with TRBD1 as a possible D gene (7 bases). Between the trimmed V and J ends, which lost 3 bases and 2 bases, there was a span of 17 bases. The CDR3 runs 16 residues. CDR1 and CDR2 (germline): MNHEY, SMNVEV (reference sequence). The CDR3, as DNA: TGTGCCAGCAGTTTCTCACGGGGGACAGCAACCTACGAGCAGTACTTC. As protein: CASSFSRGTATYEQYF.

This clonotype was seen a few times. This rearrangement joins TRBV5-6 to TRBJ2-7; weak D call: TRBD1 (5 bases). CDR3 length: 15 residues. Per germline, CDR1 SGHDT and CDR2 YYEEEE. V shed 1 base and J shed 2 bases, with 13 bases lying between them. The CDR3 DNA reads TGTGCCAGCAGCTTGAGGGGTCTCCCCCCCTACGAGCAGTACTTC. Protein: CASSLRGLPPYEQYF.

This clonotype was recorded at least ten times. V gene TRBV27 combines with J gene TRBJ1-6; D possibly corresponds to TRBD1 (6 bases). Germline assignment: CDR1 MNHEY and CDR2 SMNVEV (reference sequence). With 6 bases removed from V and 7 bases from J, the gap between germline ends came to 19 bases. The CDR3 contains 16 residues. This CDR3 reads CASRLGGLTVNSPLHF. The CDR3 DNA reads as TGTGCCAGCAGGTTAGGGGGGCTAACCGTAAATTCACCCCTCCACTTT.

The CDR3 DNA sequence: TGTGCCAGCAGGGCCTACAATGAGCAGTTCTTC. This translates into CASRAYNEQFF. The V call is TRBV2, the J call TRBJ2-1; D unresolved. This CDR3 spans 11 amino acids. The V gene's germline CDR1 is SNHLY and CDR2 FYNNEI. V dropped 6 bases and J dropped 2 bases, with 2 bases sitting between them.

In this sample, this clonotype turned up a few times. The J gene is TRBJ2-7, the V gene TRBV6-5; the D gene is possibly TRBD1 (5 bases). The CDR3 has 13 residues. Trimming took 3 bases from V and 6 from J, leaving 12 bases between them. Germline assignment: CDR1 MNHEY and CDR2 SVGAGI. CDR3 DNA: TGTGCCAGCAGTTATTCCCCAGGGATCGAGCAGTACTTC. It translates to CASSYSPGIEQYF.

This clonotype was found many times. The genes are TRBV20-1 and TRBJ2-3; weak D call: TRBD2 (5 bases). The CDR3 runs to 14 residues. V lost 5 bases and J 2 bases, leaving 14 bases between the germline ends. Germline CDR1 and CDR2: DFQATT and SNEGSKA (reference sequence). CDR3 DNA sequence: TGCAGTGCTCAGGCGGGTAGAAACACAGATACGCAGTATTTT. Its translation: CSAQAGRNTDTQYF.

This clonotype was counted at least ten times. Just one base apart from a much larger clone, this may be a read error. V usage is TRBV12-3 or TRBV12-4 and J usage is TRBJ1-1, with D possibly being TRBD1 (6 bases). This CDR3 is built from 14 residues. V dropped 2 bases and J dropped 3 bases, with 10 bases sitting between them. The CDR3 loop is CASSLTGRDTEAFF. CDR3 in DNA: TGTGCCAGCAGTTTAACAGGGCGGGACACTGAAGCTTTCTTT.

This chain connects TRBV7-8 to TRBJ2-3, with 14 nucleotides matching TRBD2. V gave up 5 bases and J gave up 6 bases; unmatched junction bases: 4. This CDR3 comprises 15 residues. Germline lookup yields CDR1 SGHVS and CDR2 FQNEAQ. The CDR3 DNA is TGTGCCAGCAGCATGGGACTAGCGGGAGACGATACGCAGTATTTT. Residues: CASSMGLAGDDTQYF.

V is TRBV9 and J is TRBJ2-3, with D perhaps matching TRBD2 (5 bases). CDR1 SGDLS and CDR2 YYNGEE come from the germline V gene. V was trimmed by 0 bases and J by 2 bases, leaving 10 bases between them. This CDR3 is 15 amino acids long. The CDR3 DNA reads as TGTGCCAGCAGCGTAGAGGACTCTTTCACAGATACGCAGTATTTT. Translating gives CASSVEDSFTDTQYF.

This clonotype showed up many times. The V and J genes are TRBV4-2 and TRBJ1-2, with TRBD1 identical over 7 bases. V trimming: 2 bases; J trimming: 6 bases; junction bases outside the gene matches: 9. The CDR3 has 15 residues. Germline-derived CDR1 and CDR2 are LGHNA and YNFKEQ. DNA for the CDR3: TGTGCCAGCAGCCAACCGGGACAGCGCAACAATGGCTACACCTTC. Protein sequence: CASSQPGQRNNGYTF.

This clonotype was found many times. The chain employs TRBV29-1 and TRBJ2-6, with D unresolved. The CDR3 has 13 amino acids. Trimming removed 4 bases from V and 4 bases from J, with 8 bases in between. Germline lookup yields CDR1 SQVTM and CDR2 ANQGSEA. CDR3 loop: CSVGGLGANVLTF. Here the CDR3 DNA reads TGCAGCGTTGGGGGTCTCGGGGCCAACGTCCTGACTTTC.

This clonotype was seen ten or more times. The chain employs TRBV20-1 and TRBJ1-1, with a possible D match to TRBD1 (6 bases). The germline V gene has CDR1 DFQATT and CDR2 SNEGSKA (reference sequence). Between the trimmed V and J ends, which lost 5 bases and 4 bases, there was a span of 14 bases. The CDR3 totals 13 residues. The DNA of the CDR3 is TGCAGTGCTTCTTACAGGGTGGGCACTGAAGCTTTCTTT. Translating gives CSASYRVGTEAFF.

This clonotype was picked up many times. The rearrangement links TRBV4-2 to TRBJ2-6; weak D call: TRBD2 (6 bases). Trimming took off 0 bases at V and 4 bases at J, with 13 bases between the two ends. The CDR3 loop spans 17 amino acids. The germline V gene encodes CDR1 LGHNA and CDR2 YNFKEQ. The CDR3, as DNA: TGTGCCAGCAGCCAAGATGTTCCTGGGGGGGGGGCCAACGTCCTGACTTTC. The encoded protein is CASSQDVPGGGANVLTF.

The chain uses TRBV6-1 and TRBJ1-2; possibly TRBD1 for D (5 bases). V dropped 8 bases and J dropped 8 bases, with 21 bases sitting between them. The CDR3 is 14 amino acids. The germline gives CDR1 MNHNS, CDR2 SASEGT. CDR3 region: CASVASGTETGYTF. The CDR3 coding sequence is TGTGCCAGCGTGGCTTCCGGGACCGAGACGGGCTACACCTTC.

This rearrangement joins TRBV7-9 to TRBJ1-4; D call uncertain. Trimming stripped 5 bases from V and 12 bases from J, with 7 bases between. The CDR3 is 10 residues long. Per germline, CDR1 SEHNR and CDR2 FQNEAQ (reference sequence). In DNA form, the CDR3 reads TGTGCCAGCAGCCCCGAGGAACTGTTTTTT. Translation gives CASSPEELFF.

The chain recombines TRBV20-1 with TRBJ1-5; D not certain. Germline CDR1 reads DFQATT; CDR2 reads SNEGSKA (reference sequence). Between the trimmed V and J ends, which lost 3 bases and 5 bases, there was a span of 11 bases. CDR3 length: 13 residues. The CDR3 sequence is CSASLGGYQPQHF. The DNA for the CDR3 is TGCAGTGCTAGCTTGGGAGGGTATCAGCCCCAGCATTTT.

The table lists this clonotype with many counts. CDR3 residues: CASSYQAGRYPDTQYF. The CDR3 DNA follows: TGTGCCAGCAGTTATCAGGCCGGGCGGTATCCAGATACGCAGTATTTT. The rearrangement joins TRBV6-5 to TRBJ2-3; no definite D call. V dropped 3 bases and J dropped 4 bases, with 17 bases sitting between them. This CDR3 comprises 16 residues. Germline CDR1 and CDR2: MNHEY and SVGAGI.

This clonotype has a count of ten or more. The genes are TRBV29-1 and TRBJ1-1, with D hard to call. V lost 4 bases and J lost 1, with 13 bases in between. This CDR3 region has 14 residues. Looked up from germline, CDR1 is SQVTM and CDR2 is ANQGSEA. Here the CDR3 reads CSVVGFEANTEAFF. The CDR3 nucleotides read TGCAGCGTTGTGGGATTTGAAGCGAACACTGAAGCTTTCTTT.

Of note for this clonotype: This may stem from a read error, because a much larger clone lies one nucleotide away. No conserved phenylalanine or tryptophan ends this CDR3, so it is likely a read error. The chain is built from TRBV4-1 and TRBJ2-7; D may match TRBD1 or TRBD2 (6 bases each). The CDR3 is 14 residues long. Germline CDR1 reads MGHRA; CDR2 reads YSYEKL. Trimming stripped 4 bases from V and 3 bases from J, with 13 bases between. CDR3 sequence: CASSPRDTVYEQYL. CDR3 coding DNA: TGCGCCAGCAGCCCGCGGGACACAGTCTACGAGCAGTACCTC.

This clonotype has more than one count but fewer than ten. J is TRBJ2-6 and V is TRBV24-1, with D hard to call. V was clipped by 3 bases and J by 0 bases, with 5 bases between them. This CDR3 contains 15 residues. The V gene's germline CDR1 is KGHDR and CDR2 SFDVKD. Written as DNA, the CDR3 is TGTGCCACCAGTGATGTAGGCTCTGGGGCCAACGTCCTGACTTTC. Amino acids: CATSDVGSGANVLTF.

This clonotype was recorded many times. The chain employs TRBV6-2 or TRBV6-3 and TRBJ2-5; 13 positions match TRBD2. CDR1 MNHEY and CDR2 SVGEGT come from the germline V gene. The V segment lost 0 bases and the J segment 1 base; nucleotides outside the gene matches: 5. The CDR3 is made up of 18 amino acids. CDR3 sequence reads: CASSYSRGLAGLQETQYF. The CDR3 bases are TGTGCCAGCAGTTACTCGAGGGGACTAGCGGGACTCCAAGAGACCCAGTACTTC.

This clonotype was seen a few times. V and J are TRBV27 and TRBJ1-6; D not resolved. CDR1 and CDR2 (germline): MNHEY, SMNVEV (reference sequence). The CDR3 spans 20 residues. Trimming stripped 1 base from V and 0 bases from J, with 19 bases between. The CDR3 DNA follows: TGTGCCAGCAGTTTATACTTCGGTATTTGGTCTAGCTCCTATAATTCACCCCTCCACTTT. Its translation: CASSLYFGIWSSSYNSPLHF.

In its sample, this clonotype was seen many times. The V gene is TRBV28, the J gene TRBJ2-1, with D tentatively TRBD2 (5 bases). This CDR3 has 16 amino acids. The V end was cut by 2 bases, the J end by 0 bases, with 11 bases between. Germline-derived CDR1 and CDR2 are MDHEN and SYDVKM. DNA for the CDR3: TGTGCCAGCAGTTTACGCGGGCCTAGCTCCTACAATGAGCAGTTCTTC. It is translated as CASSLRGPSSYNEQFF.

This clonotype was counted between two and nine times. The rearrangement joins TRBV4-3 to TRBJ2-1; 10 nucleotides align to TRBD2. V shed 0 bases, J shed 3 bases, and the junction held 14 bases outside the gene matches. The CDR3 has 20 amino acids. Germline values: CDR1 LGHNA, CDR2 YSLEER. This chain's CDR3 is CASSQDWGTSAMTLYNEQFF. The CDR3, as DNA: TGCGCCAGCAGCCAAGATTGGGGGACTAGCGCAATGACTCTCTACAATGAGCAGTTCTTC.

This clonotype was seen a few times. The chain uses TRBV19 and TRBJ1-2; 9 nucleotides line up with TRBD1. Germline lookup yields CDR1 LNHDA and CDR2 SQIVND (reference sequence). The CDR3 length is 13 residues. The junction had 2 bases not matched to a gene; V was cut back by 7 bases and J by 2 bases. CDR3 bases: TGTGCCAGTACCGGGACAGGGAACTATGGCTACACCTTC. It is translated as CASTGTGNYGYTF.